This T cell receptor (beta chain) was identified during a study of control samples from healthy donors and cancer patients. Germline V gene sequence: CDR1 LGHNT, CDR2 FRNRAP. V lost 4 bases and J 9 bases, leaving 10 bases between the germline ends. This CDR3 has 12 amino acids. Profiling relied on immunoSEQ multiplex PCR, and the TCRdb table lists in-frame clones only, not all of them. Of 150,000 to 180,000 clones listed, 85% to 95% are singletons. The chain couples TRBV12-5 to TRBJ1-5, with no clear D. The sequence was obtained from a man aged 35-49 years in good health. Sequenced input: blood. The CDR3 loop reads CASGSDERPQHF. Written as DNA, the CDR3 is TGTGCTAGTGGTTCCGACGAAAGGCCCCAGCATTTT.